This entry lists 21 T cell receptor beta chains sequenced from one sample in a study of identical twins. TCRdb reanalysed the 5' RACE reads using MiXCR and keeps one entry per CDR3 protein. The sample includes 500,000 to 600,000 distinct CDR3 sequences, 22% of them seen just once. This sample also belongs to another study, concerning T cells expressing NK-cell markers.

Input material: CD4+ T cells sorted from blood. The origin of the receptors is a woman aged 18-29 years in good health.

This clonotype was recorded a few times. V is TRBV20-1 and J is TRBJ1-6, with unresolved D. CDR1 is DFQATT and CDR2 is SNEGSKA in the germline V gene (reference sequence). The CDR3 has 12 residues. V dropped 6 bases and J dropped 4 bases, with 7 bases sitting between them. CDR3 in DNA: TGCAGTGCCAGACTTTATAATTCACCCCTCCACTTT. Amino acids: CSARLYNSPLHF.

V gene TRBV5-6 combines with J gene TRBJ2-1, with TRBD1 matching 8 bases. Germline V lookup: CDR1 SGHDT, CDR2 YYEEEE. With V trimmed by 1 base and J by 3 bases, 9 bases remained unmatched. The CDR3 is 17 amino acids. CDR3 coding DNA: TGTGCCAGCAGCTTGTCCCCGGACAGGGCCTTCTACAATGAGCAGTTCTTC. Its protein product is CASSLSPDRAFYNEQFF.

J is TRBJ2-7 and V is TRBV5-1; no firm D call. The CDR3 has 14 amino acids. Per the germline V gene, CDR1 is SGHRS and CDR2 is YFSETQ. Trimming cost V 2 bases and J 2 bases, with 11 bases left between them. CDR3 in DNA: TGCGCCAGCAGCTTAGGTACTTTTGCCTACGAGCAGTACTTC. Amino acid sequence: CASSLGTFAYEQYF.

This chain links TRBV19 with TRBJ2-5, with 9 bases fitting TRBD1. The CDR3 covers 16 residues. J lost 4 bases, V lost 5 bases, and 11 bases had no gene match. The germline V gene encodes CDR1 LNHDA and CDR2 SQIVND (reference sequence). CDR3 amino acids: CASSAGTGIFAETQYF. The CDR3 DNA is TGTGCCAGTAGTGCGGGGACAGGGATATTCGCAGAGACCCAGTACTTC.

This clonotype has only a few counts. CDR3: CASSYSIGTAYNEQFF. CDR3 coding DNA: TGTGCCAGCAGTTACTCCATCGGGACGGCATACAATGAGCAGTTCTTC. The chain links TRBV6-5 to TRBJ2-1; D may correspond to TRBD1 or TRBD2 (5 bases each). CDR3 length: 16 residues. The germline gives CDR1 MNHEY, CDR2 SVGAGI. Trimming left V 0 bases short and J 4 bases short, with 13 bases between.

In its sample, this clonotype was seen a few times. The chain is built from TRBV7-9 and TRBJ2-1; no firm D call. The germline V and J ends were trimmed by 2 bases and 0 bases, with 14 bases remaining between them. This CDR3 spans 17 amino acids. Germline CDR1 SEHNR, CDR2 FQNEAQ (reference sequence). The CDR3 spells CASSLWGSTRSYNEQFF. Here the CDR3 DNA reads TGTGCCAGCAGCTTATGGGGTAGTACCCGCTCCTACAATGAGCAGTTCTTC.

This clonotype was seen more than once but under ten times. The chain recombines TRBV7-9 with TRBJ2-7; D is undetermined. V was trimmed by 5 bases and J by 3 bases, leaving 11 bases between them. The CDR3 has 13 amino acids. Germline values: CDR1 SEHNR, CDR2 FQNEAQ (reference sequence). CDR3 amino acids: CASSPDGSYEQYF. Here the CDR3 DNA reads TGTGCCAGCAGCCCCGACGGAAGCTACGAGCAGTACTTC. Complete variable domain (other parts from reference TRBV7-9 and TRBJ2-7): DTGVSQNPRHKITKRGQNVTFRCDPISEHNRLYWYRQTLGQGPEFLTYFQNEAQLEKSRLLSDRFSAERPKGSFSTLEIQRTEQGDSAMYLCASSPDGSYEQYFGPGTRLTVT.

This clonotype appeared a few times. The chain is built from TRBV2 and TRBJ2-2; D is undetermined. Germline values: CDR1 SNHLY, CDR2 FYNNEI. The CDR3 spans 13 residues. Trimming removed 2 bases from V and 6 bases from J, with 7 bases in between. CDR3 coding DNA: TGTGCCAGCAGTGAATCTTGGGCCGGGGAGCTGTTTTTT. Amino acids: CASSESWAGELFF.

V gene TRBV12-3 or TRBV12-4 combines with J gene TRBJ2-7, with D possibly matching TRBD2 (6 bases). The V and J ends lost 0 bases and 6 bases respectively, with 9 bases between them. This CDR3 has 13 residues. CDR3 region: CASSLAGGSEQYF. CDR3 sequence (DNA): TGTGCCAGCAGTTTAGCAGGAGGGAGCGAGCAGTACTTC.

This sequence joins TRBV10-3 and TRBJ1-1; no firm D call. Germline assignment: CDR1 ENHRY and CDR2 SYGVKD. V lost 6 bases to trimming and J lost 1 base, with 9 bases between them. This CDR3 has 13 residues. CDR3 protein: CAISGVENTEAFF. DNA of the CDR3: TGTGCCATCAGCGGGGTCGAGAACACTGAAGCTTTCTTT.

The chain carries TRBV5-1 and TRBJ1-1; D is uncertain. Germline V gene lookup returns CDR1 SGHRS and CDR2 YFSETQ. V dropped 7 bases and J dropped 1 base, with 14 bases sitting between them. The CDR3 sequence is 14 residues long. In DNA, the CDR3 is TGCGCCAGCTCCCGAGACACTGGGAACACTGAAGCTTTCTTT. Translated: CASSRDTGNTEAFF.

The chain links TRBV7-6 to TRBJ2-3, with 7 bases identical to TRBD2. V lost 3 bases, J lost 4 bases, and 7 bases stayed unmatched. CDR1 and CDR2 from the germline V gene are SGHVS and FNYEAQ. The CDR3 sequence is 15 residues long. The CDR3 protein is CASSFYGGKADTQYF. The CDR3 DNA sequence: TGTGCCAGCAGCTTTTACGGGGGGAAGGCAGATACGCAGTATTTT.

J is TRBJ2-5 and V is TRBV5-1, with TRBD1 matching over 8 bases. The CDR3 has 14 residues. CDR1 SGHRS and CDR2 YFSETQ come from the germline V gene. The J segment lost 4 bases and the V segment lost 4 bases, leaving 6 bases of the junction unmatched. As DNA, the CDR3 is TGCGCCAGCAGCGTGACAGGGGTTCGAGAGACCCAGTACTTC. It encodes CASSVTGVRETQYF.

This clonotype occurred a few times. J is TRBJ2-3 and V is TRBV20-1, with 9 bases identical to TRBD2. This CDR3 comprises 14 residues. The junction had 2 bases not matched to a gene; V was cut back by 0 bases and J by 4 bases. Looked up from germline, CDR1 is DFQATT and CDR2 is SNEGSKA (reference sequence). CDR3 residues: CSARDSGRPDTQYF. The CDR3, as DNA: TGCAGTGCTAGAGACAGCGGGAGGCCAGATACGCAGTATTTT.

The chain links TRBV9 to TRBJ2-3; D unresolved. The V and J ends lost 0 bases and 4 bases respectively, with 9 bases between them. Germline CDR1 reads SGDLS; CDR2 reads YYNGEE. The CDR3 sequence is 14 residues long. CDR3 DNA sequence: TGTGCCAGCAGCGTAGAGATTGGCGCAGATACGCAGTATTTT. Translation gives CASSVEIGADTQYF.

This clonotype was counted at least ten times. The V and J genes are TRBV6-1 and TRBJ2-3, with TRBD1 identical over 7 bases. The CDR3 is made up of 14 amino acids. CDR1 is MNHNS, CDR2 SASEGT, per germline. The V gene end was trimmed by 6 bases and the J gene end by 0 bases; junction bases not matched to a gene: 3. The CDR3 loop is CASRGDRSTDTQYF. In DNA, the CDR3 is TGTGCCAGCAGGGGGGACAGAAGCACAGATACGCAGTATTTT.

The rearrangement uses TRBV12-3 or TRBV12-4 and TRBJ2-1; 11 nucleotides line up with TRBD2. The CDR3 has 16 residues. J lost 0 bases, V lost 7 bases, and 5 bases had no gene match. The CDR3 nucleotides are TGTGCCAGCACCTTAGCGGGAGGGTACTCCTACAATGAGCAGTTCTTC. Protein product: CASTLAGGYSYNEQFF.

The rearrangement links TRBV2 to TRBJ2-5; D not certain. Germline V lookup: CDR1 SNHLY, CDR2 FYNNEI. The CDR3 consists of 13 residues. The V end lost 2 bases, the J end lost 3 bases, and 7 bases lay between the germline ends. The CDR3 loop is CASSENTEETQYF. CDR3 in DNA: TGTGCCAGCAGTGAAAATACAGAAGAGACCCAGTACTTC.

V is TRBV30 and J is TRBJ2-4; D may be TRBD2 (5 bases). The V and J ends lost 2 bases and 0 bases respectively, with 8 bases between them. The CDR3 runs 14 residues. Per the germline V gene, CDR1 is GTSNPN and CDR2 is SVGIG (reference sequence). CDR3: CAWSPGLAKNIQYF. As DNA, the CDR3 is TGTGCCTGGAGTCCCGGACTAGCCAAAAACATTCAGTACTTC. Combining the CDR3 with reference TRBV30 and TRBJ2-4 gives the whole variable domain SQTIHQWPATLVQPVGSPLSLECTVEGTSNPNLYWYRQAAGRGLQLLFYSVGIGQISSEVPQNLSASRPQDRQFILSSKKLLLSDSGFYLCAWSPGLAKNIQYFGAGTRLSVL.

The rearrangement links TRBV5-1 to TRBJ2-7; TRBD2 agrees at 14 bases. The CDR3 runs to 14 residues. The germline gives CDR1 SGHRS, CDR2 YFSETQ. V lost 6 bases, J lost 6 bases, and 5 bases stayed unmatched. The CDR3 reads CASTGLAGVGEQYF. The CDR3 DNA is TGCGCCAGCACGGGACTAGCGGGAGTCGGCGAGCAGTACTTC.

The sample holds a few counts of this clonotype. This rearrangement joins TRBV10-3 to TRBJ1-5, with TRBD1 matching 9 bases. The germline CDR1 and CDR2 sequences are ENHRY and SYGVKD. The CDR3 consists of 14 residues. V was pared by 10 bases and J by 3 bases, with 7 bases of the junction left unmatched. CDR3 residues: CASSGTGNNQPQHF. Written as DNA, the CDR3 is TGTGCCAGCTCCGGGACAGGGAACAATCAGCCCCAGCATTTT.